Sequencing of this T cell receptor beta chain was carried out in a study of cytomegalovirus exposure and HLA in healthy donors. Overall study results and limits: A later analysis reported that several of the most significant clusters appeared to be linked to common viral pathogens, among them Epstein-Barr virus. Donors were assumed by presence/absence analyses to have roughly uniform sequencing depth.

The PCR made use of 60 Vbeta and 13 Jbeta primers. Assay used: immunoSEQ multiplex PCR; TCRdb lists only in-frame clones, some missing. The sample carries more than 150,000 clones, 81% recorded once. Remarks on this clone: Its target is not known.

The V segment lost 0 bases and the J segment 3 bases; nucleotides outside the gene matches: 2. Per the germline V gene, CDR1 is MNHNY and CDR2 is SVGAGI (reference sequence). The CDR3 has 16 residues. Sequenced sample: PBMCs. The genes are TRBV6-6 and TRBJ2-2, with TRBD2 matching 9 bases. The TCR sequence derives from a man aged 50 to 59 in good health and CMV-seropositive. The DNA for the CDR3 is TGTGCCAGCAGTTACTCCACTAGCGGGTACACCGGGGAGCTGTTTTTT. The encoded protein is CASSYSTSGYTGELFF.